Listed below are T cell receptor beta chains from one sample, sequenced in a study of low-dose radiotherapy and immunotherapy resistance in tumors. TCRdb used MiXCR to reprocess the reads, holding one entry per CDR3 protein. This table holds tens of thousands of distinct CDR3 sequences, 9% to 9.5% found once. Sequenced material: PBMCs, taken before treatment. Receptors originate from a male donor with prostate cancer. CDR3s include the opening cysteine and the closing phenylalanine or tryptophan. The D gene is left open where the match is weak. Not every row has a clone size; where given, it reads once, few, many or a size class.

abundance	j_gene	v_gene	d_gene	CDR3nt	CDR3aa
.	TRBJ2-3	TRBV24-1	TRBD2	TGTGCCACCGCCGGTCCAGCGGGAGGCACAGATACGCAGTATTTT	CATAGPAGGTDTQYF
many	TRBJ1-4	TRBV5-5	.	TGTGCCAGCAGCACCAGGACAGATGAAAAACTGTTTTTT	CASSTRTDEKLFF
many	TRBJ1-2	TRBV5-1	.	TGCGCCAGCAGCTTTGGACAGAATGGCTACACCTTC	CASSFGQNGYTF
many	TRBJ2-3	TRBV27	TRBD2	TGTGCCAGCAGGCGACTAGCGGGGTTCACAGATACGCAGTATTTT	CASRRLAGFTDTQYF
many	TRBJ1-1	TRBV11-1	TRBD1	TGTGCCAGCAGCGACAGGGGAGGTACTGAAGCTTTCTTT	CASSDRGGTEAFF
many	TRBJ2-6	TRBV9	.	TGTGCCAGCAGCGATACCCGGGGGGCCAACGTCCTGACTTTC	CASSDTRGANVLTF
many	TRBJ1-6	TRBV23-1	.	TGCGCCAGCAGTCAGACAAGCCAAGCTCCAAATTCACCCCTCCACTTT	CASSQTSQAPNSPLHF
few	TRBJ1-5	TRBV6-1	.	TGTGCCAGCAGTGAAGCACCCCGGGGCAATCAGCCCCAGCATTTT	CASSEAPRGNQPQHF
many	TRBJ1-6	TRBV28	TRBD1	TGTGCCAGCAGCAAAGACAGGGGTCATTCACCCCTCCACTTT	CASSKDRGHSPLHF
many	TRBJ2-4	TRBV3-1	.	TGTGCCAGCAGCCAAGAGGCGGACAGAGGCATTCAGTACTTC	CASSQEADRGIQYF
many	TRBJ2-2	TRBV19	TRBD1	TGTGCCAGTAGTATGGACAGGGGACGGACCGGGGAGCTGTTTTTT	CASSMDRGRTGELFF
many	TRBJ2-3	TRBV14	.	TGTGCCAGCAGCCAAGGACAGCCCCAGATTTCACAGTATTTT	CASSQGQPQISQYF
many	TRBJ2-1	TRBV28	.	TGTGCCAGCAGTCAGACAAACGATGGGGAGCAGTTCTTC	CASSQTNDGEQFF
many	TRBJ2-5	TRBV7-9	.	TGTGCCAGCAGCCTCCGGACACTACAAGAGACCCAGTACTTC	CASSLRTLQETQYF
many	TRBJ2-1	TRBV29-1	.	TGCAGCTTCAGGTGGGGGTCCAACAATGAGCAGTTCTTC	CSFRWGSNNEQFF
.	TRBJ1-1	TRBV6-6	TRBD1	TGTGCCAGCAGTTACGGACAGGGAGGGAACACTGAAGCTTTCTTT	CASSYGQGGNTEAFF
many	TRBJ2-1	TRBV5-1	TRBD2	TGCGCCAGCAGCTACAAGAGCGGGAGTGTGGATGAGCAGTTCTTC	CASSYKSGSVDEQFF
.	TRBJ2-7	TRBV5-3	.	TGTGCCAGCAGCTTGGAACGGGGGCTTTCCTACGAGCAGTACTTC	CASSLERGLSYEQYF
many	TRBJ2-5	TRBV5-4	TRBD2	TGTGCCAGCAGCTTGGGACTAGCGCAACAAGAGACCCAGTACTTC	CASSLGLAQQETQYF
many	TRBJ1-4	TRBV20-1	.	TGCAGTGCTTTGTCCGAAGGGACAACTAATGAAAAACTGTTTTTT	CSALSEGTTNEKLFF
.	TRBJ1-2	TRBV20-1	TRBD1	TGCAGTAGCCCCGGGACAGGGGGCAACTATGGCTACACCTTC	CSSPGTGGNYGYTF
many	TRBJ1-1	TRBV28	.	TGTGCGAGCACAGGGAACACTGAAGCTTTCTTT	CASTGNTEAFF
many	TRBJ2-1	TRBV6-5	.	TGTGCCAGCAGTCAATACGGACAGTACAATGAGCAGTTCTTC	CASSQYGQYNEQFF
many	TRBJ2-7	TRBV20-1	TRBD2	TGCAGTGCTAGATCATCGACTAGCGGGAGCTCCTACGAGCAGTACTTC	CSARSSTSGSSYEQYF
many	TRBJ2-5	TRBV19	TRBD2	TGTGCCACCATGGGACTACAAGAGACCCAGTACTTC	CATMGLQETQYF
many	TRBJ2-1	TRBV28	TRBD1	TGTGCCAGCAGTGGACGACAGGGGAACGGAAAGAATGAGCAGTTCTTC	CASSGRQGNGKNEQFF
few	TRBJ2-1	TRBV7-9	.	TGTGCCAGCAGCTTACCAGGGCTGACCTACAATGAGCAGTTCTTC	CASSLPGLTYNEQFF
.	TRBJ2-3	TRBV9	.	TGTGCCAGCAGCGCCGTGGCAGCACAGGATACGCAGTATTTT	CASSAVAAQDTQYF
many	TRBJ2-1	TRBV2	.	TGTGCCAGCACTAGCAGCAGCTCCTACAATGAGCAGTTCTTC	CASTSSSSYNEQFF
many	TRBJ2-1	TRBV7-9	TRBD1	TGTGCCAGCGGTGGGACAGGGGACAATGAGCAGTTCTTC	CASGGTGDNEQFF
many	TRBJ2-7	TRBV3-1	.	TGTGCCAGCAGCGAGGGGACGTTAGCCTACGAGCAGTACTTC	CASSEGTLAYEQYF
many	TRBJ2-7	TRBV7-2	.	TGTGCCAGCAGCTTGAAACTGGGATCCTCCTACGAGCAGTACTTC	CASSLKLGSSYEQYF
many	TRBJ2-7	TRBV6-5	TRBD1	TGTGCCAGCAGAAGCCGACAGGGCTCCTACGAGCAGTACTTC	CASRSRQGSYEQYF
many	TRBJ2-1	TRBV6-4	TRBD2	TGTGCCAGCAGTGAGTCTAGCGGGTTGGGGAATGAGCAGTTCTTC	CASSESSGLGNEQFF
many	TRBJ2-3	TRBV10-3	.	TGTGCCATCAGTGACGTCGCGAGCTACCAAACAAGGGATACGCAGTATTTT	CAISDVASYQTRDTQYF
many	TRBJ2-4	TRBV2	.	TGTGCCAGCAGCGCGACGGGTAACATTCAGTACTTC	CASSATGNIQYF
many	TRBJ2-5	TRBV9	TRBD2	TGTGCCAGCAGCCGTACCCCACTAGCGGGACAAGAGACCCAGTACTTC	CASSRTPLAGQETQYF
many	TRBJ2-7	TRBV6-2/TRBV6-3	TRBD2	TGTGCCAGCAGTTACCGGGGGGGAGCCATCTCCTACGAGCAGTACTTC	CASSYRGGAISYEQYF
.	TRBJ2-1	TRBV15	.	TGTGCCACCAGCCGACTATCTGGGACTTCCTACAATGAGCAGTTCTTC	CATSRLSGTSYNEQFF
many	TRBJ2-7	TRBV18	.	TGTGCCAGCTCTCCACTAGCAAGCGAGCAGTACTTC	CASSPLASEQYF
.	TRBJ2-2	TRBV28	.	TGTGCCAGCAGGGGAGACAGGCGTCCCGAGGAGCTGTCTTTT	CASRGDRRPEELSF
many	TRBJ1-2	TRBV10-2	TRBD1	TGCGCCAGCAGTGACGGGACAGGGTATGGCTACACCTTC	CASSDGTGYGYTF
.	TRBJ2-3	TRBV18	.	TGTGCCAGCTCACCTCCGGGAACGGATACGCAGTATTTT	CASSPPGTDTQYF
many	TRBJ2-1	TRBV3-1	.	TGTGCCAGCAGCCAAGTTTACGGAAATGAGCAGTTCTTC	CASSQVYGNEQFF
many	TRBJ2-7	TRBV14	TRBD2	TGTGCCACCTCCATCCGGGGGGCCTACGAGCAGTACTTC	CATSIRGAYEQYF
many	TRBJ2-5	TRBV18	TRBD1	TGTGCCAGCTCCCCCCAGACAGGGATCGGGGAGACCCAGTACTTC	CASSPQTGIGETQYF
many	TRBJ1-2	TRBV5-6	.	TGTGCCAGCAGCATCTGGACGGGCTATGGCTACACCTTC	CASSIWTGYGYTF
many	TRBJ1-2	TRBV11-2	TRBD1	TGTGCCAGCAGCTCGATTATACGACAGGGGGATGGCTACACCTTC	CASSSIIRQGDGYTF
.	TRBJ1-5	TRBV30	TRBD1	TGTGCCTGGGGGACAGGGGGCAATCAGCCCCAGCATTTT	CAWGTGGNQPQHF
many	TRBJ2-2	TRBV2	.	TGTGCCAGCAGTCGGGTCCCCCCGAACACCGGGGAGCTGTTTTTT	CASSRVPPNTGELFF
many	TRBJ2-3	TRBV29-1	.	TGCAGCGTTAATGGGCTTCGGGTTACAGATACGCAGTATTTT	CSVNGLRVTDTQYF
.	TRBJ2-1	TRBV12-5	.	TGTGCTAGTGGTTTGGTACTGGACCAAGAAGTCAATGAGCAGTTCTTC	CASGLVLDQEVNEQFF